There are a few counts of the clone carrying this T cell receptor beta chain. The antigen remains unidentified. Regarding the study as a whole: In terms of TCR gene usage, tumor memory CD4+ T cells clustered together with blood and lymph node memory CD4+ cells, as well as with lymph node naive CD4+ cells. Tumor-infiltrating Treg TCR alpha and beta sequences overlapped most with tumor naive CD4+ T cells, then blood naive.

Via MiXCR, TCRdb re-called the 5' RACE reads, giving one row per CDR3 protein. The repertoire holds about 40,000 distinct CDR3 sequences, with under 20% as singletons. Germline values: CDR1 SGHRS, CDR2 YFSETQ. V lost 1 base to trimming and J lost 3 bases, with 12 bases between them. This CDR3 spans 15 amino acids. V gene TRBV5-1 combines with J gene TRBJ2-3, with D perhaps TRBD2 (5 bases). The material sequenced was naive CD4+ T cells sorted from a lymph node. Subset here: naive CD4+ T cells, CD4+CD45RA+CD25-. This clonotype was obtained from a female donor with breast cancer. In DNA form, the CDR3 reads TGCGCCAGCAGCTTGATGCTAGCCGGGACAGATACGCAGTATTTT. It encodes CASSLMLAGTDTQYF.